A single sample is the source of the 2 T cell receptor beta chains below, sequenced in a study of CD8+CD57+ T cells in acquired aplastic anemia. It was patients with CD8+CD57+ cell expansion by flow cytometry who were chosen for sequencing. Genomic DNA constituted the template upon which TCR beta VDJ and CDR3 profiling was performed. Each CDR3 protein is one row after TCRdb ran MiXCR on the reads. The sample lists about 180,000 distinct CDR3 sequences, 63% occurring once. The sequencing input was sorted CD4+, CD8+, or CD8+CD57+ T cells (not recorded which) from PBMCs. Every receptor here comes from a human donor with aplastic anemia.

This chain uses TRBV25-1 with TRBJ1-4, with 9 bases lining up with TRBD1. V dropped 2 bases and J dropped 7; count of bases not matched to a gene: 5. CDR3 length equals 15 residues. Germline loops: CDR1 MGHDK, CDR2 SYGVNS. CDR3 residues: CASSEGTGRAEKLFF. CDR3 coding DNA: TGTGCCAGCAGTGAAGGGACAGGGAGGGCTGAAAAACTGTTTTTT.

This clonotype was counted a single time. CDR3 sequence: CASSGRGGYNEQFF. The CDR3 region has the DNA TGTGCCAGCAGTGGACGGGGGGGATACAATGAGCAGTTCTTC. V gene TRBV9 combines with J gene TRBJ2-1, with TRBD2 matching over 8 bases. Germline V gene data show CDR1 as SGDLS and CDR2 as YYNGEE. This CDR3 has 14 amino acids. J gave up 4 bases and V 5 bases, and 5 bases lay outside the gene matches.